This T cell receptor beta chain emerged from a study of blood T cells in healthy people across ages. Germline V gene data show CDR1 as ENHRY and CDR2 as SYGVKD. The CDR3 sequence is 14 residues long. Trimming shortened V by 3 bases and J by 2 bases, and 10 bases separated the two germline ends. There are a few counts of this clonotype. Its specificity is unknown. The study's findings and limits: Expanded clonotype shifts may have been confounded, as the donors had an unknown CMV status.

Sample-barcoded 5' priming and a J-beta primer mix drove a second PCR of about 7 to 12 cycles. TCRdb passed the 5' RACE reads through MiXCR, listing each CDR3 protein once. The profile shows more than 1,400,000 distinct CDR3 sequences, approximately 40% of them singletons. Sequencing was performed on blood. The receptor comes from a woman under 30 in good health. V usage is TRBV10-3 and J usage is TRBJ1-1; D might be TRBD1 (5 bases). CDR3 loop: CAISEGGQNTEAFF. DNA of the CDR3: TGTGCCATCAGTGAAGGCGGACAAAACACTGAAGCTTTCTTT.